This T cell receptor (beta chain) was recorded in a study of CD8 T cells in Susac syndrome (dated 2019 in TCRdb). Broadly, across the study: The study used repertoire sequencing to test whether antigen drove CD8+ T cell activation and differentiation in Susac syndrome. What the authors observed across the whole study: The TCR sequencing and HLA analysis was acknowledged to have included a relatively small number of individuals.

Peripheral blood CD8+ and CD4+ T cells from healthy donors, Susac syndrome patients and multiple sclerosis patients were profiled using high-throughput TCR beta sequencing. Multiple sclerosis controls were treatment-naive patients with stable or active relapsing-remitting disease fulfilling revised McDonald criteria. CD8+ TEMRA cells were enriched by FACS, while bulk CD8+ and CD4+ T cells were purified by magnetic negative isolation. Blood was drawn into EDTA tubes, processed within 24 hours, and PBMCs were isolated by density gradient centrifugation. PBMCs intended for TCR sequencing were cryopreserved in liquid nitrogen and thawed later in a water bath at 37 degrees C. Purity of sorted or isolated CD4+, CD8+ and CD8+ TEMRA cells was at least 90%. For this clonotype: It lacks a known antigen. No per-base quality is available; no much larger clone lies one base away.

RNA was extracted using the RNeasy kit, and roughly 0.45 to 1 microgram was reverse transcribed with random hexamers. The immunoSEQ multiplex PCR assay, covering 54 Vbeta and 13 Jbeta segments, was used to amplify TCR beta CDR3 regions. Bias from PCR amplification was corrected by using a synthetic template baseline for primer optimization and for computational correction. Per the source publication's procedure: Only productive sequences were kept, with reads annotated to V, D and J genes according to IMGT and analyzed in immunoSEQ Analyzer. Clonality was calculated as one minus the Shannon entropy normalized by log2 of the number of productive unique sequences. For each patient and control, public and private clones were evaluated within the 100 most prevalent clones. Clones were defined as Susac-specific if absent from the healthy and MS cohorts, from 1052 published viral clones and from other ImmuneACCESS disease sequences. The public reads were reanalyzed by TCRdb: fastp trimming at Q25, MiXCR alignment, in-frame beta chains only. Here each entry gathers all rows of one CDR3 protein and keeps the most common genes and DNA. The V and J calls come from TCRdb's annotation, not from the publication. This sample is represented by about 170,000 distinct CDR3 sequences; 93% of them were singletons. Roughly 0.097% of the sample belongs to the ten largest clones.

The V end loses 0 bases and the J end loses 4 bases, and a stretch of 18 bases separates them. The CDR3 holds 17 amino acids from the cysteine to the phenylalanine. Only CDR3 DNA remains: 51 bases, in frame from the first base. The sequenced material came from CD4+ T cells from PBMCs. The TCR sequence derives from a human donor with multiple sclerosis. The V and J segments used are TRBV12-3 or TRBV12-4 and TRBJ1-2; TRBD1 is possibly the D segment (6 matching bases). In nucleotides, the sequence is TGTGCCAGCAGTTTAGCGTGGGGGGGGGACATTCTCTATGGCTACACCTTC. This encodes CASSLAWGGDILYGYTF.